What follows are 18 T cell receptor beta chains derived from one specimen sequenced in a study of T cell changes during pregnancy in multiple sclerosis. The data were produced by immunoSEQ multiplex PCR, yet TCRdb's version contains in-frame clones alone and is incomplete. Here the sample spans about 120,000 clones, roughly 90% being singletons. This specimen consisted of peripheral blood, obtained in the third trimester of pregnancy. These receptors all stem from a female donor with multiple sclerosis, enrolled in a pregnancy study.

J is TRBJ2-7 and V is TRBV2; 9 bases align to TRBD1. CDR3 length: 13 residues. V lost 6 bases and J lost 2; bases outside the gene matches: 2. Per the germline V gene, CDR1 is SNHLY and CDR2 is FYNNEI. CDR3 nucleotides: TGTGCCAGCAGGGGGACAGGGACCTACGAGCAGTACTTC. This gives the protein CASRGTGTYEQYF.

The rearrangement links TRBV7-2 to TRBJ1-5, with D perhaps TRBD1 (5 bases). Germline V gives CDR1 SGHTA, CDR2 FQGNSA. The CDR3 contains 14 residues. V lost 6 bases and J lost 1, with 10 bases in between. The DNA of the CDR3 is TGTGCCAGCAGGGCGGGGACCAGCAATCAGCCCCAGCATTTT. Translating it yields CASRAGTSNQPQHF.

J is TRBJ2-7 and V is TRBV7-2; TRBD2 matches at 8 bases. Trimming removed 1 base from V and 5 bases from J; junction bases left unmatched: 7. The CDR3 has 15 residues. Germline values: CDR1 SGHTA, CDR2 FQGNSA. The CDR3 DNA reads TGTGCCAGCAGCTTAGAACCGGGAGGGCCCCACGAGCAGTACTTC. Translation: CASSLEPGGPHEQYF.

V and J are TRBV29-1 and TRBJ2-7; D call uncertain. The CDR3 length is 12 residues. V shed 1 base and J shed 6 bases, with 10 bases lying between them. The germline CDR1 and CDR2 sequences are SQVTM and ANQGSEA. The CDR3 spells CSVEVLTTEQYF. The CDR3 region has the DNA TGCAGCGTTGAAGTTTTGACAACCGAGCAGTACTTC.

The genes are TRBV2 and TRBJ1-2, with 8 bases matching TRBD1. Trimming cost V 4 bases and J 0 bases; bases outside gene matches: 1. This CDR3 spans 14 amino acids. The germline V gene has CDR1 SNHLY and CDR2 FYNNEI. CDR3 in amino acids: CASSGDRPNYGYTF. CDR3 DNA sequence: TGTGCCAGCAGTGGGGACAGGCCTAACTATGGCTACACCTTC. The full variable domain, rest sourced from reference TRBV2 and TRBJ1-2, is EPEVTQTPSHQVTQMGQEVILRCVPISNHLYFYWYRQILGQKVEFLVSFYNNEISEKSEIFDDQFSVERPDGSNFTLKIRSTKLEDSAMYFCASSGDRPNYGYTFGSGTRLTVV.

This chain connects TRBV6-4 to TRBJ2-1; maybe TRBD1 (5 bases). Germline values: CDR1 MRHNA, CDR2 SNTAGT. This CDR3 has 16 residues. V lost 4 bases, J lost 6 bases, and 19 bases lay in between. The CDR3 region is CASSANGGRQGNEQFF. DNA of the CDR3: TGTGCCAGCAGTGCCAACGGCGGCCGCCAGGGCAATGAGCAGTTCTTC.

The rearrangement joins TRBV5-5 to TRBJ2-7; D perhaps matches TRBD1 (5 bases). This CDR3 has 15 amino acids. V was shortened by 2 bases and J by 1 base, with 13 bases between the two germline ends. Germline lookup yields CDR1 SGHKS and CDR2 YYEKEE (reference sequence). CDR3 sequence (DNA): TGTGCCAGCAGCTTTGGGGCCCTCGGATCCTACGAGCAGTACTTC. Protein sequence: CASSFGALGSYEQYF.

The rearrangement links TRBV5-6 to TRBJ2-7; no clear D. V lost 0 bases and J 1 base, leaving 8 bases between the germline ends. This CDR3 spans 14 amino acids. Per the germline V gene, CDR1 is SGHDT and CDR2 is YYEEEE. The CDR3 loop reads CASSLVGRSYEQYF. The CDR3 DNA reads TGTGCCAGCAGCTTGGTGGGCAGGTCCTACGAGCAGTACTTC.

Points on this clone: One end of the junction is discordant with germline, which a read error may explain. The chain links TRBV13 to TRBJ1-2; 7 bases line up with TRBD1. In germline, CDR1 is PRHDT, CDR2 FYEKMQ (reference sequence). This CDR3 contains 12 residues. The CDR3 region is CASSSDRVNPFF. In nucleotides, the CDR3 is TGTGCCAGCAGTTCCGACAGGGTGAACCCCTTTTTC.

This clone was counted once. V and J are TRBV27 and TRBJ2-2, with D tentatively TRBD1 (6 bases). The V end lost 8 bases, the J end lost 4 bases, and 14 bases lay between the germline ends. The CDR3 is made up of 14 amino acids. Per the germline V gene, CDR1 is MNHEY and CDR2 is SMNVEV (reference sequence). CDR3 in DNA: TGTGCCAGCGGCGACAGGCCACGCACCGGGGAGCTGTTTTTT. Its translation is CASGDRPRTGELFF.

The chain joins TRBV30 to TRBJ2-7; 11 nucleotides match TRBD2. Germline V gene lookup returns CDR1 GTSNPN and CDR2 SVGIG (reference sequence). With V trimmed by 0 bases and J by 4 bases, 5 bases remained unmatched. This CDR3 region has 15 residues. The CDR3 DNA reads as TGTGCCTGGAGTGTTTTAGCGGGAGGGCCGTACGAGCAGTACTTC. Its protein is CAWSVLAGGPYEQYF.

This chain uses TRBV6-1 with TRBJ2-7; TRBD1 aligns across 9 bases. V trimming: 10 bases; J trimming: 2 bases; junction bases outside the gene matches: 9. The CDR3 totals 14 residues. The germline V gene has CDR1 MNHNS and CDR2 SASEGT. The CDR3 nucleotides are TGTGCCATCGGTGCGGGACAGGGACCCTACGAGCAGTACTTC. It translates to CAIGAGQGPYEQYF.

This clone appeared once. The chain combines TRBV28 with TRBJ2-2, with a weak D call TRBD2 (5 bases). Trimming stripped 2 bases from V and 4 bases from J, with 20 bases between. The CDR3 is made up of 18 amino acids. Germline loops: CDR1 MDHEN, CDR2 SYDVKM. In nucleotides, the CDR3 is TGTGCCAGCAGTTTAATCCTTTGGCGGGTAGATGGCACCGGGGAGCTGTTTTTT. Translation: CASSLILWRVDGTGELFF.

The V and J genes are TRBV2 and TRBJ1-1, with a tentative D call TRBD1 (5 bases). V dropped 6 bases and J dropped 3 bases, with 11 bases sitting between them. The CDR3 totals 13 residues. The germline V gene encodes CDR1 SNHLY and CDR2 FYNNEI. CDR3 sequence reads: CASRGEGYTEAFF. The CDR3 nucleotides read TGTGCCAGCAGGGGGGAGGGTTACACTGAAGCTTTCTTT.

The chain has TRBV27 and TRBJ2-4, with 9 bases aligning to TRBD1. Germline V gene data show CDR1 as MNHEY and CDR2 as SMNVEV (reference sequence). The CDR3 has 14 amino acids. V dropped 6 bases and J dropped 3; count of bases not matched to a gene: 3. The chain's CDR3 is CASRSTGGKNIQYF. CDR3 bases: TGTGCCAGCAGATCGACAGGGGGCAAAAACATTCAGTACTTC.

This chain joins TRBV28 and TRBJ1-1; no reliable D call. Trimming shortened V by 4 bases and J by 1 base, and 13 bases separated the two germline ends. CDR1 and CDR2 from the germline V gene are MDHEN and SYDVKM. This CDR3 has 15 residues. CDR3 in amino acids: CASSSWGGTNTEAFF. CDR3 sequence (DNA): TGTGCCAGCAGTTCTTGGGGAGGCACGAACACTGAAGCTTTCTTT. Full variable domain (missing parts from reference TRBV28 and TRBJ1-1): DVKVTQSSRYLVKRTGEKVFLECVQDMDHENMFWYRQDPGLGLRLIYFSYDVKMKEKGDIPEGYSVSREKKERFSLILESASTNQTSMYLCASSSWGGTNTEAFFGQGTRLTVV.

The chain combines TRBV19 with TRBJ2-2; TRBD2 matches 12 bases. The CDR3 spans 14 residues. V was clipped by 7 bases and J by 4 bases; unmatched bases: 1. CDR1 and CDR2 from the germline V gene are LNHDA and SQIVND (reference sequence). CDR3 amino acids: CASMGLAGTGELFF. CDR3 bases: TGTGCCAGTATGGGACTAGCGGGCACCGGGGAGCTGTTTTTT.

This rearrangement joins TRBV30 to TRBJ2-2; D possibly corresponds to TRBD1 (5 bases). CDR1 and CDR2 (germline): GTSNPN, SVGIG (reference sequence). The germline V and J ends were trimmed by 8 bases and 6 bases, with 7 bases remaining between them. This CDR3 comprises 10 residues. The CDR3 bases are TGTGCCACAGGCGCCGGGGAGCTGTTTTTT. It is translated as CATGAGELFF.